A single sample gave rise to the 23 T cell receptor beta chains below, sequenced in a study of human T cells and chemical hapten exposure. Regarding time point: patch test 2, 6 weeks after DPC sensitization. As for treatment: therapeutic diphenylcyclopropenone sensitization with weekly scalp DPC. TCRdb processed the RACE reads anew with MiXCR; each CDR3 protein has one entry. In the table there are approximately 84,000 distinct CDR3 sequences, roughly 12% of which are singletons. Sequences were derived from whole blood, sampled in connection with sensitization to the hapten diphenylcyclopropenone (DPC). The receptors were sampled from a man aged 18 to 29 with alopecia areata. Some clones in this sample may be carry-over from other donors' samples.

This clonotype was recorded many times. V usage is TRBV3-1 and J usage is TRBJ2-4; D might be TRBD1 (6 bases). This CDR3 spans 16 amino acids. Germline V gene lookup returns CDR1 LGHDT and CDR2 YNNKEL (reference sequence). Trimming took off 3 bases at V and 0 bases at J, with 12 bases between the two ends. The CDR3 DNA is TGTGCCAGCAGCCATGATCTCAGGGGAGCCAAAAACATTCAGTACTTC. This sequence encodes CASSHDLRGAKNIQYF.

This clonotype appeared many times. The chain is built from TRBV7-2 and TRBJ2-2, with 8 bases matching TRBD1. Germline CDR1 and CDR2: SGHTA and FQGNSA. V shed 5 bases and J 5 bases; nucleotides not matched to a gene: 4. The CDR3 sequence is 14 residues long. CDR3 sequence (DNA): TGTGCCAGCAGCCTGGACAGGGCAACCGGGGAGCTGTTTTTT. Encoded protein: CASSLDRATGELFF.

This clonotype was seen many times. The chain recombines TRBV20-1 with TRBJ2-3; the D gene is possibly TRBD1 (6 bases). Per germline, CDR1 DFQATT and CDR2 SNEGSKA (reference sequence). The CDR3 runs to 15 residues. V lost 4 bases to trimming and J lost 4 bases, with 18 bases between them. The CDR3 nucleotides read TGCAGTGCTACCGGACAGCTATCGGGCGCAGATACGCAGTATTTT. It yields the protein CSATGQLSGADTQYF.

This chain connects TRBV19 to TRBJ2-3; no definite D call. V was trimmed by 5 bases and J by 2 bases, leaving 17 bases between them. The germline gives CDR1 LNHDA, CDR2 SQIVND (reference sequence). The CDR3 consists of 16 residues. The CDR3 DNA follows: TGTGCCAGTAGTGTCTTCCGGCCTGCTGACACAGATACGCAGTATTTT. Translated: CASSVFRPADTDTQYF.

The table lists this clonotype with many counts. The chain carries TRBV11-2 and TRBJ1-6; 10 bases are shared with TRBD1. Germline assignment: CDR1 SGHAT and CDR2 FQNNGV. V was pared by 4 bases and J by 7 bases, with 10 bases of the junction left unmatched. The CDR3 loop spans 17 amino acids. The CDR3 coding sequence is TGTGCCAGCAGCTGGGGGACAGGGGAGGATACGAATTCACCCCTCCACTTT. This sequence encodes CASSWGTGEDTNSPLHF.

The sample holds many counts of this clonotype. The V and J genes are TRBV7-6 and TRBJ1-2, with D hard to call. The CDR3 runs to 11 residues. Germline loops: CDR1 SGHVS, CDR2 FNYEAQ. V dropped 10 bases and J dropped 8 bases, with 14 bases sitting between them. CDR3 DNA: TGTGCCACCAAAGTCACGGGCGGCTACACCTTC. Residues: CATKVTGGYTF.

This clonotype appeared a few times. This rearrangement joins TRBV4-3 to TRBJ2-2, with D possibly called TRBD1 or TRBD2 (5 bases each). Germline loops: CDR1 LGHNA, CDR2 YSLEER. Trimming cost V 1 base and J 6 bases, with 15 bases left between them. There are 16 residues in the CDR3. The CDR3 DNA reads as TGCGCCAGCAGCCAAGTCCTGGGGGATTTCGCCGGGGAGCTGTTTTTT. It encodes CASSQVLGDFAGELFF.

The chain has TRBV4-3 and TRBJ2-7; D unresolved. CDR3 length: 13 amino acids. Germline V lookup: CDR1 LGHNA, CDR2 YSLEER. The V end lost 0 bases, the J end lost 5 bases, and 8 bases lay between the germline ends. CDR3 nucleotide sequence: TGCGCCAGCAGCCAAGAGTACGACGACGAGCAGTACTTC. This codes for CASSQEYDDEQYF.

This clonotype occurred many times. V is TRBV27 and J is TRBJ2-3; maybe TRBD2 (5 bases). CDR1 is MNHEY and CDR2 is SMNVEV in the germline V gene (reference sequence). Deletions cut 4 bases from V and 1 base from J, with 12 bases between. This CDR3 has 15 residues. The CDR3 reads CASSSGQRRTDTQYF. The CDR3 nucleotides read TGTGCCAGCAGTTCAGGCCAGCGGCGCACAGATACGCAGTATTTT.

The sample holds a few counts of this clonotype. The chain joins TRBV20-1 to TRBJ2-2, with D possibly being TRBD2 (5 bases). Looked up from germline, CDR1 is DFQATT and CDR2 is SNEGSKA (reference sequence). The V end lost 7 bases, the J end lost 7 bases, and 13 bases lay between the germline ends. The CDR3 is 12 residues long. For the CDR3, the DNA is TGCAGTGTCGAGCTAGCAGGCGGGGAGCTGTTTTTT. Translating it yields CSVELAGGELFF.

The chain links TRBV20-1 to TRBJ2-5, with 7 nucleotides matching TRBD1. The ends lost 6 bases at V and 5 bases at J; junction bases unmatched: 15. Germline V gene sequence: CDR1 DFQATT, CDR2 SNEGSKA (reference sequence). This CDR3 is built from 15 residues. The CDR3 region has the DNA TGCAGTGCAAGAAAAGGGACAGCCAGGTGGGAGACCCAGTACTTC. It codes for CSARKGTARWETQYF.

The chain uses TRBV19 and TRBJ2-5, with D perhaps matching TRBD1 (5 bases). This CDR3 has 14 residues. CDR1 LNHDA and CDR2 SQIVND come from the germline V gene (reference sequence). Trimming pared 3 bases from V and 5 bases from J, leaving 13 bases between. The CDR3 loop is CASSIQGMMETQYF. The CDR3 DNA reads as TGTGCCAGTAGTATTCAGGGTATGATGGAGACCCAGTACTTC.

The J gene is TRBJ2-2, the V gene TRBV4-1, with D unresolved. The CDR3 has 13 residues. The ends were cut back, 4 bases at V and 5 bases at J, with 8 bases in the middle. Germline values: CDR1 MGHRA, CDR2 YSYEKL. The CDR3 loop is CASSPTRTGELFF. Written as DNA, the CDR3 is TGCGCCAGCAGCCCAACGAGGACCGGGGAGCTGTTTTTT.

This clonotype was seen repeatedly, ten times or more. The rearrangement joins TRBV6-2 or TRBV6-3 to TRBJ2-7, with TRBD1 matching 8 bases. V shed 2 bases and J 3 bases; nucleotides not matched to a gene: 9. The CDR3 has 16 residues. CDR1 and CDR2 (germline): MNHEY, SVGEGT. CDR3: CASSYVLRTGFYEQYV. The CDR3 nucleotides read TGTGCCAGCAGTTACGTCCTCCGGACAGGGTTCTACGAGCAGTACGTC.

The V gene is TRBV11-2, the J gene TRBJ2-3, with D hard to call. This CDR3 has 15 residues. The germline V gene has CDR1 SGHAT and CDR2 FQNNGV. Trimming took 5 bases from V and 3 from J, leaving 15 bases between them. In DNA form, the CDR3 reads TGTGCCAGCAGCCTCATCGCGGCTATGACAGATACGCAGTATTTT. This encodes CASSLIAAMTDTQYF.

For the CDR3, the DNA is TGTGCCAGCAGCTTAGCGCTAGCTCAGCCCCAGCATTTT. It translates to CASSLALAQPQHF. The V and J genes are TRBV7-2 and TRBJ1-5; no clear D gene. Germline V CDR1 and CDR2: SGHTA, FQGNSA. Trimming shortened V by 0 bases and J by 6 bases, and 6 bases separated the two germline ends. The CDR3 sequence is 13 residues long.

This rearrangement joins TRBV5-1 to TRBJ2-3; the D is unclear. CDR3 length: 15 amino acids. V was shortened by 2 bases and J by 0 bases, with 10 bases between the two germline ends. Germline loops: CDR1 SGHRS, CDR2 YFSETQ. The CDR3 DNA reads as TGCGCCAGCAGCTTTAGGACGTCTAGCACAGATACGCAGTATTTT. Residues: CASSFRTSSTDTQYF.

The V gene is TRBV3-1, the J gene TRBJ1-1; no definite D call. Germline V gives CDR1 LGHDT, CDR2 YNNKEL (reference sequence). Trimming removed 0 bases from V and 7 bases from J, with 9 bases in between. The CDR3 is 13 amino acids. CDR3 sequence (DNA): TGTGCCAGCAGCCAAGATCGAGGGAGTGAAGCTTTCTTT. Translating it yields CASSQDRGSEAFF.

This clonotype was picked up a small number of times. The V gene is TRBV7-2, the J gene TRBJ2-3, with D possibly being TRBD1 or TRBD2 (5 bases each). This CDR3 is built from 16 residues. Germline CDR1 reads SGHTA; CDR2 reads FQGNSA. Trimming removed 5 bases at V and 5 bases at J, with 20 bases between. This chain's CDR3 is CASSKASLGVGDTQYF. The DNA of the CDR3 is TGTGCCAGCAGCAAAGCAAGTTTGGGGGTGGGAGATACGCAGTATTTT.

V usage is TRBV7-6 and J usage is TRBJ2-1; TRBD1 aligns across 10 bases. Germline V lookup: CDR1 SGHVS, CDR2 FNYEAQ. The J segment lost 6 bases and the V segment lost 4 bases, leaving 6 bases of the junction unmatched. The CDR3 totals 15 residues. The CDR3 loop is CASSSPGQGSNEQFF. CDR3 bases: TGTGCCAGCAGCTCCCCGGGACAGGGGAGCAATGAGCAGTTCTTC. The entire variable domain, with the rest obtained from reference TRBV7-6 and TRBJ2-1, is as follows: GAGVSQSPRYKVTKRGQDVALRCDPISGHVSLYWYRQALGQGPEFLTYFNYEAQQDKSGLPNDRFSAERPEGSISTLTIQRTEQRDSAMYRCASSSPGQGSNEQFFGPGTRLTVL.

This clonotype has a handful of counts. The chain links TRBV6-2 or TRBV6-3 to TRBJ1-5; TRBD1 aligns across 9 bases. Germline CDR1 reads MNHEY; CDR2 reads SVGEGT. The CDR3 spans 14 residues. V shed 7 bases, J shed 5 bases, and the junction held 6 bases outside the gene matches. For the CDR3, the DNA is TGTGCCAGCACCCCCGGGACAGGGTATCAGCCCCAGCATTTT. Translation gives CASTPGTGYQPQHF.

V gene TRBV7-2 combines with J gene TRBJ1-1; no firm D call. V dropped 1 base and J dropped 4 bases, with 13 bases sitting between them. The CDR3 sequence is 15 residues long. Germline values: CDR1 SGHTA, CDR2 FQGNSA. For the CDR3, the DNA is TGTGCCAGCAGCTTAGGGAGGGTATCGAGCACTGAAGCTTTCTTT. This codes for CASSLGRVSSTEAFF.

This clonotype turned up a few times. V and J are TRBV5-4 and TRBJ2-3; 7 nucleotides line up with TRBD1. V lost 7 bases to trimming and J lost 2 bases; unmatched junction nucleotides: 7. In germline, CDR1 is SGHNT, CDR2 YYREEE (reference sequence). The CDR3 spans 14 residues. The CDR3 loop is CASGPTGTTDTQYF. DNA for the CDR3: TGTGCCAGCGGACCGACAGGGACCACAGATACGCAGTATTTT.